This T cell receptor beta chain was captured by sequencing in a study of beta chain features in type 1 diabetes. The authors reverse transcribed all of the isolated RNA, so sequencing captured expressed TCRB transcripts. TCRdb keeps only in-frame clones here, not all; method: immunoSEQ multiplex PCR. The table shows 10,000 to 15,000 clones, with under 50% occurring only once. The count of this clone is one. There are 14 residues in the CDR3. V shed 1 base and J 4 bases; nucleotides not matched to a gene: 1. The germline V gene encodes CDR1 SGHAT and CDR2 FQDESV (reference sequence). This TCR derives from a man between 18 and 29 years old in good health. The sample comprised stem cell memory CD4+ T cells from blood. The chain is built from TRBV11-1 and TRBJ2-3; 8 positions match TRBD1. The CDR3 sequence: CASSLGDRPDTQYF. The DNA for the CDR3 is TGTGCCAGCAGCTTAGGGGACAGGCCAGATACGCAGTATTTT.